The 27 T cell receptor beta chains below were found in one sample sequenced in a study of blood T cells in healthy people across ages. Using a J-beta primer mix together with a sample-barcoded 5' primer, a second PCR was run for roughly 6 to 12 cycles. TCRdb redid the calling of the 5' RACE reads with MiXCR, one entry per CDR3 protein. Found here are around 800,000 distinct CDR3 sequences, around 25% of them singletons; the top ten hold approximately 2.9%. These same data were also listed under a study on T cells of mothers and their children.

The specimen sequenced was blood. These receptors were obtained from a boy aged 10-17 years in good health.

This clonotype was counted only a few times. The V gene is TRBV10-1, the J gene TRBJ2-3; a possible D gene is TRBD1 (6 bases). The CDR3 is made up of 14 amino acids. Trimming left V 2 bases short and J 2 bases short, with 8 bases between. Germline lookup yields CDR1 WNHNN and CDR2 SYGVQD (reference sequence). CDR3 loop: CASSEGQFTDTQYF. The CDR3 DNA sequence: TGCGCCAGCAGTGAGGGACAGTTCACAGATACGCAGTATTTT.

The chain is built from TRBV12-3 or TRBV12-4 and TRBJ1-6, with D maybe TRBD1 (5 bases). CDR3 length equals 16 residues. V was cut by 4 bases and J by 14 bases, with 24 bases left in between. CDR3 in DNA: TGTGCCAGCAGTTCCGGCGGGGCCATAAGTTTTGTATCCCTCCACTTT. Translated, it gives CASSSGGAISFVSLHF.

This clonotype was observed a handful of times. The chain uses TRBV20-1 and TRBJ2-5; D is undetermined. The DNA end is more similar to TRBJ2-1, so the J call may be wrong. The CDR3 is 14 residues long. Germline values: CDR1 DFQATT, CDR2 SNEGSKA (reference sequence). DNA of the CDR3: TGCAGTGCTAGAAGTCAGCTCCACTACAATGAGCAGTTCTTC. Translating gives CSARSQLHYNEQFF.

The V gene is TRBV6-2 or TRBV6-3, the J gene TRBJ2-5, with 8 bases lining up with TRBD2. The V gene's germline CDR1 is MNHEY and CDR2 SVGEGT. The CDR3 is 18 amino acids. The junction had 14 bases not matched to a gene; V was cut back by 2 bases and J by 3 bases. Here the CDR3 DNA reads TGTGCCAGCAGTTACCGATCAATGGTTGGCGGGGGGAAAGAGACCCAGTACTTC. It is translated as CASSYRSMVGGGKETQYF.

This clonotype has more than one count but fewer than ten. The chain links TRBV27 to TRBJ2-5; the match to TRBD2 covers 10 bases. This CDR3 has 15 residues. Germline V CDR1 and CDR2: MNHEY, SMNVEV (reference sequence). V lost 6 bases to trimming and J lost 3 bases; unmatched junction nucleotides: 7. The CDR3 loop reads CASSPGTSVEETQYF. CDR3 in DNA: TGTGCCAGCAGCCCCGGGACTAGCGTTGAAGAGACCCAGTACTTC.

V is TRBV3-1 and J is TRBJ2-5; no reliable D call. Gene TRBJ2-7 matches the end of the DNA better, so the J call may be wrong. Looked up from germline, CDR1 is LGHDT and CDR2 is YNNKEL (reference sequence). The CDR3 length is 14 residues. The CDR3 DNA reads TGTGCCAGCAGCCGACGCTACGAACCCTACGAGCAGTACTTC. Its protein product is CASSRRYEPYEQYF.

The rearrangement joins TRBV28 to TRBJ2-5, with D maybe TRBD2 (6 bases). Germline values: CDR1 MDHEN, CDR2 SYDVKM. This CDR3 has 11 residues. The CDR3 protein is CPRGFQETQYF. In DNA, the CDR3 is TGTCCCCGGGGGTTCCAAGAGACCCAGTACTTC.

This chain uses TRBV3-1 with TRBJ1-4; possible D gene TRBD1, 6 bases. V was trimmed by 2 bases and J by 4 bases, leaving 14 bases between them. Looked up from germline, CDR1 is LGHDT and CDR2 is YNNKEL (reference sequence). The CDR3 covers 16 residues. The CDR3 nucleotides are TGTGCCAGCAGCCAAAATCCTACAGGGCGTAATGAAAAACTGTTTTTT. Its protein is CASSQNPTGRNEKLFF.

The chain couples TRBV6-5 to TRBJ2-3; the match to TRBD2 covers 13 bases. V was pared by 4 bases and J by 6 bases, with 7 bases of the junction left unmatched. Germline CDR1 MNHEY, CDR2 SVGAGI. The CDR3 is made up of 16 amino acids. Here the CDR3 reads CASSFAGGLAGDTQYF. The CDR3 DNA reads as TGTGCCAGCAGTTTTGCCGGGGGACTAGCGGGGGATACGCAGTATTTT.

The genes are TRBV20-1 and TRBJ2-1, with TRBD2 identical over 13 bases. The CDR3 consists of 20 residues. Germline CDR1 and CDR2: DFQATT and SNEGSKA (reference sequence). Losses at the gene ends were 4 bases for V and 0 bases for J; bases not matched to a gene: 15. CDR3 in DNA: TGCAGTGCTAAGACCCTTCGACTAGCGGGGGGCCATTACTCCTACAATGAGCAGTTCTTC. As protein: CSAKTLRLAGGHYSYNEQFF.

This clonotype has a handful of counts. The chain joins TRBV7-3 to TRBJ2-5, with a possible D match to TRBD2 (6 bases). The CDR3 length is 16 residues. Trimming removed 5 bases from V and 5 bases from J, with 21 bases in between. The germline V gene has CDR1 SGHTA and CDR2 FQGTGA. The CDR3 here is CASSRNPPAEGETQYF. DNA of the CDR3: TGTGCCAGCAGCCGGAATCCTCCGGCGGAGGGGGAGACCCAGTACTTC.

This clonotype has only a few counts. The chain carries TRBV20-1 and TRBJ1-5, with a weak D call TRBD1 (6 bases). The germline V gene encodes CDR1 DFQATT and CDR2 SNEGSKA (reference sequence). Trimming cost V 6 bases and J 5 bases, with 20 bases left between them. CDR3 length equals 15 residues. The CDR3 nucleotides read TGCAGTGCGGTCCTAACAAGGGGGGAGCATCAGCCCCAGCATTTT. It encodes CSAVLTRGEHQPQHF.

CDR3 loop: CASSQDLGWGPHYGYTF. Here the CDR3 DNA reads TGTGCCAGCAGCCAAGATTTAGGTTGGGGGCCCCACTATGGCTACACCTTC. This chain links TRBV3-1 with TRBJ1-2; perhaps TRBD1 as D (6 bases). CDR1 and CDR2 (germline): LGHDT, YNNKEL (reference sequence). Trimming shortened V by 0 bases and J by 3 bases, and 17 bases separated the two germline ends. The CDR3 is 17 amino acids.

The V call is TRBV12-3 or TRBV12-4, the J call TRBJ1-3; 8 bases are a match to TRBD1. The V and J ends lost 5 bases and 7 bases, in that order; junction bases with no gene match: 7. The CDR3 contains 14 residues. CDR3 in DNA: TGTGCCAGCAGTCCTCGGACAGGGTGGAACACCATATATTTT. Its protein product is CASSPRTGWNTIYF.

This clonotype has a count of ten or more. Its ends do not fully match the called genes, so a read error is possible. This sequence joins TRBV5-1 and TRBJ2-1; TRBD1 aligns across 10 bases. The germline V gene has CDR1 SGHRS and CDR2 YFSETQ. The CDR3 is 15 amino acids. The CDR3 protein is CASSLGQGTYNEQFF. As DNA, the CDR3 is TGTGCCAGCAGCTTGGGACAGGGGACCTACAATGAGCAGTTCTTC.

This chain joins TRBV11-2 and TRBJ2-1, with D perhaps matching TRBD1 or TRBD2 (5 bases each). CDR1 SGHAT and CDR2 FQNNGV come from the germline V gene. V lost 8 bases and J 6 bases, leaving 14 bases between the germline ends. CDR3 length equals 13 residues. CDR3 sequence (DNA): TGTGCCAGCGAGGGGTCGCTAGGCAATGAGCAGTTCTTC. Protein product: CASEGSLGNEQFF.

The chain combines TRBV7-9 with TRBJ1-1; a possible D gene is TRBD1 (5 bases). Trimming removed 3 bases from V and 0 bases from J, with 14 bases in between. The CDR3 is 16 amino acids. Germline V lookup: CDR1 SEHNR, CDR2 FQNEAQ (reference sequence). CDR3 sequence (DNA): TGTGCCAGCAGCTTTGGGGCAGCCCTTCTGAACACTGAAGCTTTCTTT. This encodes CASSFGAALLNTEAFF.

The V and J genes are TRBV7-2 and TRBJ1-1; D is unclear. Germline V gene data show CDR1 as SGHTA and CDR2 as FQGNSA. V dropped 11 bases and J dropped 2 bases, with 15 bases sitting between them. The CDR3 length is 13 residues. The CDR3 DNA reads as TGTGCCTGGGCGGAGAACCTTAACACTGAAGCTTTCTTT. This sequence encodes CAWAENLNTEAFF.

Points on this clonotype: This sequence may be a read error, since a much larger clone differs from it by one base. V gene TRBV12-5 combines with J gene TRBJ2-5; the D call may be TRBD1 or TRBD2 (5 bases each). The CDR3 contains 15 residues. Germline V gives CDR1 LGHNT, CDR2 FRNRAP. Trimming left V 6 bases short and J 5 bases short, with 19 bases between. CDR3 region: CASGPSASWGETQYF. In DNA, the CDR3 is TGTGCTAGTGGCCCCTCCGCCAGCTGGGGGGAGACCCAGTACTTC.

The V call is TRBV2, the J call TRBJ1-3, with 9 bases identical to TRBD1. V lost 6 bases to trimming and J lost 4 bases; unmatched junction nucleotides: 7. The CDR3 runs 15 residues. From germline, CDR1 is SNHLY and CDR2 FYNNEI. The CDR3, as DNA: TGTGCCAGCAGCATTACAGGGGGCTCCGGAAACACCATATATTTT. As protein: CASSITGGSGNTIYF.

A few counts support this clonotype. The chain recombines TRBV12-3 or TRBV12-4 with TRBJ1-2; D gene unclear. Trimming pared 1 base from V and 2 bases from J, leaving 5 bases between. The CDR3 is made up of 13 amino acids. CDR3 residues: CASSLEENYGYTF. The CDR3 nucleotides are TGTGCCAGCAGTTTAGAAGAGAACTATGGCTACACCTTC.

This clonotype has a handful of counts. The V call is TRBV5-1, the J call TRBJ1-2; 8 bases align to TRBD1. The CDR3 runs to 14 residues. J was trimmed by 8 bases and V by 0 bases; bases with no gene match: 6. Germline lookup yields CDR1 SGHRS and CDR2 YFSETQ. This chain's CDR3 is CASSLGQGLDGYTF. The DNA of the CDR3 is TGCGCCAGCAGCTTGGGACAGGGGCTCGACGGCTACACCTTC.

The rearrangement joins TRBV29-1 to TRBJ2-7; 7 bases match TRBD1. Germline trimming cut 6 bases from V and 6 bases from J; bases unmatched to any gene: 8. The CDR3 spans 12 residues. Germline assignment: CDR1 SQVTM and CDR2 ANQGSEA. In DNA form, the CDR3 reads TGCAGCGTAACAGGGGCCCCAGGCGAGCAGTACTTC. This translates into CSVTGAPGEQYF.

This clonotype appeared once. The rearrangement joins TRBV5-1 to TRBJ2-5, with D maybe TRBD2 (6 bases). This CDR3 comprises 15 residues. V dropped 0 bases and J dropped 11 bases, with 20 bases sitting between them. Germline values: CDR1 SGHRS, CDR2 YFSETQ. CDR3 DNA: TGCGCCAGCAGCTTGGCCCTGGGGGACTGGGGAGAGCAGTACTTC. Its protein product is CASSLALGDWGEQYF.

The chain links TRBV12-3 or TRBV12-4 to TRBJ2-5; no firm D call. The CDR3 totals 14 residues. Trimming took 5 bases from V and 5 from J, leaving 15 bases between them. The CDR3 loop is CASSPSTVKETQYF. CDR3 in DNA: TGTGCCAGCAGTCCCTCAACGGTGAAGGAGACCCAGTACTTC.

The chain links TRBV29-1 to TRBJ2-5; no clear D. CDR1 and CDR2 (germline): SQVTM, ANQGSEA. This CDR3 spans 15 amino acids. The ends were cut back, 1 base at V and 2 bases at J, with 14 bases in the middle. In DNA, the CDR3 is TGCAGCGTTGAAGGCGAGCAGGTGCGGCAAGAGACCCAGTACTTC. Translation gives CSVEGEQVRQETQYF.

A few counts support this clonotype. The rearrangement uses TRBV27 and TRBJ2-7; 8 bases fit TRBD2. The end of the DNA aligns better with TRBJ2-1, so the J call may be wrong. This CDR3 contains 16 residues. CDR1 and CDR2 from the germline V gene are MNHEY and SMNVEV (reference sequence). CDR3: CASSLWGAGGVNEQFF. CDR3 DNA: TGTGCCAGCAGTTTATGGGGGGCGGGGGGAGTCAATGAGCAGTTCTTC.